This TCR beta chain was sequenced during a study of T cells in Graves' hyperthyroidism and ophthalmopathy. Study results and limitations: Onset of ophthalmopathy came a median around 7.1 months after the model predicted it.

This clonotype was counted at least ten times. Its cognate antigen is unknown. The CDR3 runs to 13 residues. Germline-derived CDR1 and CDR2 are ENHRY and SYGVKD. V lost 2 bases and J lost 5, with 7 bases in between. TCR beta CDR3 regions were amplified from RNA. TCR CDR3 underwent first-round RT-PCR with the HTBI primer set. TCRdb fed the multiplex PCR reads into MiXCR, producing one record per CDR3 protein. The sample carries fewer than 500,000 distinct CDR3 sequences, roughly 14% recorded once. The V gene is TRBV10-3, the J gene TRBJ1-5, with D possibly TRBD1 on 5 matching bases. Sequenced input: blood. This TCR was sampled from a woman between 25 and 40 years old with Graves' ophthalmopathy. The CDR3 DNA sequence: TGTGCCATCAGTGAGGGGACGGATCAGCCCCAGCATTTT. Its translation: CAISEGTDQPQHF.